This entry lists 23 T cell receptor beta chains sequenced from one sample in a study of blood T cell repertoires in COVID-19. TCRdb's copy holds only in-frame clones and misses some; the assay was immunoSEQ multiplex PCR. There are roughly 70,000 clones in the sample; around 88% occur only once, and around 6% lies in the top ten. Sequencing was performed on peripheral blood. The origin of the receptors is a man older than 75 with COVID-19, enrolled during active disease.

This clone was seen only a few times. The CDR3 nucleotides are TGCAGCTCGTCCCAGGGGCGGGAGACCCAGTACTTC. This gives the protein CSSSQGRETQYF. The chain combines TRBV29-1 with TRBJ2-5; D perhaps matches TRBD1 (6 bases). This CDR3 spans 12 amino acids. CDR1 SQVTM and CDR2 ANQGSEA come from the germline V gene. V was cut by 8 bases and J by 5 bases, with 15 bases left in between.

The chain combines TRBV25-1 with TRBJ1-4, with D tentatively TRBD1 (5 bases). CDR3 length equals 14 residues. Germline V gene sequence: CDR1 MGHDK, CDR2 SYGVNS. The V end lost 2 bases, the J end lost 8 bases, and 12 bases lay between the germline ends. As DNA, the CDR3 is TGTGCCAGCAGTGAAGCAGGGATGGTGGAAAAACTGTTTTTT. Protein product: CASSEAGMVEKLFF.

This clone was seen a single time. The genes are TRBV7-2 and TRBJ2-2, with unresolved D. This CDR3 is built from 14 residues. The germline V gene encodes CDR1 SGHTA and CDR2 FQGNSA. The ends were cut back, 0 bases at V and 5 bases at J, with 7 bases in the middle. The CDR3 protein is CASSLALGTGELFF. The CDR3, as DNA: TGTGCCAGCAGCTTAGCGCTCGGGACCGGGGAGCTGTTTTTT.

The genes are TRBV9 and TRBJ1-5; D is undetermined. The CDR3 sequence is 14 residues long. V was clipped by 7 bases and J by 1 base, with 12 bases between them. Per the germline V gene, CDR1 is SGDLS and CDR2 is YYNGEE. The DNA for the CDR3 is TGTGCCAGCTCCGGGGAGGGAAGCAATCAGCCCCAGCATTTT. This gives the protein CASSGEGSNQPQHF.

The chain uses TRBV6-6 and TRBJ2-1; 10 bases agree with TRBD2. The junction had 7 bases not matched to a gene; V was cut back by 7 bases and J by 7 bases. The germline CDR1 and CDR2 sequences are MNHNY and SVGAGI (reference sequence). This CDR3 has 14 residues. This CDR3 reads CASNERGGQNEQFF. In DNA form, the CDR3 reads TGTGCCAGCAATGAGCGGGGGGGCCAAAATGAGCAGTTCTTC.

The CDR3 coding sequence is TGTGCCAGCAGTGAAGCAGGCAGGGCGTATGGCTACACCTTC. Its protein product is CASSEAGRAYGYTF. The chain recombines TRBV2 with TRBJ1-2, with TRBD1 as a possible D gene (5 bases). CDR1 and CDR2 from the germline V gene are SNHLY and FYNNEI. V was cut by 0 bases and J by 5 bases, with 10 bases left in between. There are 14 residues in the CDR3.

The chain recombines TRBV6-5 with TRBJ1-3; 7 nucleotides align to TRBD1. Looked up from germline, CDR1 is MNHEY and CDR2 is SVGAGI. This CDR3 has 14 amino acids. Trimming at V came to 6 bases and at J to 2 bases, leaving 4 bases not matched to a gene. In DNA, the CDR3 is TGTGCCAGCAGCTTCACAGGGGCTGGAAACACCATATATTTT. The encoded protein is CASSFTGAGNTIYF.

The table lists this clone with a count of one. The V call is TRBV19, the J call TRBJ2-3, with 7 nucleotides matching TRBD2. The CDR3 spans 12 residues. Trimming took 6 bases from V and 6 from J; bases not matched to a gene: 3. The germline V gene has CDR1 LNHDA and CDR2 SQIVND (reference sequence). As DNA, the CDR3 is TGTGCCAGTAGCTTACTAGCGGATACGCAGTATTTT. This codes for CASSLLADTQYF.

V usage is TRBV7-9 and J usage is TRBJ2-3, with D possibly TRBD2 on 5 matching bases. Trimming pared 4 bases from V and 3 bases from J, leaving 14 bases between. The CDR3 covers 15 residues. Germline CDR1 SEHNR, CDR2 FQNEAQ (reference sequence). The CDR3 DNA reads TGTGCCAGCAGCTCGTTTCCGTGGAGGACAGATACGCAGTATTTT. This codes for CASSSFPWRTDTQYF.

The chain is built from TRBV5-1 and TRBJ1-2; 10 bases align to TRBD1. The CDR3 sequence is 15 residues long. V was clipped by 1 base and J by 3 bases; unmatched bases: 3. Per the germline V gene, CDR1 is SGHRS and CDR2 is YFSETQ. Here the CDR3 reads CASSLLGTGDYGYTF. The CDR3 coding sequence is TGCGCCAGCAGCTTGTTGGGGACAGGGGACTATGGCTACACCTTC.

The chain is built from TRBV27 and TRBJ1-2, with TRBD1 matching 7 bases. Germline values: CDR1 MNHEY, CDR2 SMNVEV (reference sequence). With 6 bases clipped from V and 5 bases from J, the junction kept 9 bases outside the gene matches. The CDR3 runs to 14 residues. CDR3 sequence: CASSLRQGGYGYTF. CDR3 in DNA: TGTGCCAGCAGCCTCCGTCAGGGGGGTTATGGCTACACCTTC.

V is TRBV15 and J is TRBJ2-5; the match to TRBD2 covers 10 bases. Germline CDR1 and CDR2: LNHNV and YYDKDF (reference sequence). The CDR3 length is 16 residues. The trim removed 2 bases at V and 4 bases at J, leaving 7 bases unmatched. CDR3 sequence: CATSRSSTSGLETQYF. The CDR3 DNA follows: TGTGCCACCAGCAGATCCTCGACTAGCGGGTTAGAGACCCAGTACTTC.

J is TRBJ1-5 and V is TRBV29-1; no reliable D call. V lost 7 bases and J lost 2, with 18 bases in between. Per germline, CDR1 SQVTM and CDR2 ANQGSEA. The CDR3 is made up of 15 amino acids. Written as DNA, the CDR3 is TGCAGCGCTGCGGACGGACTCCTTGGCAATCAGCCCCAGCATTTT. This gives the protein CSAADGLLGNQPQHF.

This chain joins TRBV18 and TRBJ2-5; 7 nucleotides line up with TRBD1. The CDR3 runs 16 residues. Germline V gene data show CDR1 as KGHSH and CDR2 as LQKENI. V trimming: 0 bases; J trimming: 3 bases; junction bases outside the gene matches: 7. The CDR3 DNA reads as TGTGCCAGCTCACCACCTTCAGGGGGAAGGGAAGAGACCCAGTACTTC. Amino acid sequence: CASSPPSGGREETQYF.

The chain combines TRBV9 with TRBJ1-3; D not resolved. CDR3 size: 17 residues. CDR1 SGDLS and CDR2 YYNGEE come from the germline V gene. V shed 0 bases and J shed 4 bases, with 17 bases lying between them. CDR3 amino acids: CASSVATRAGYGNTIYF. Here the CDR3 DNA reads TGTGCCAGCAGCGTAGCTACGAGGGCAGGCTACGGAAACACCATATATTTT.

The chain recombines TRBV10-3 with TRBJ1-1, with D perhaps matching TRBD1 (5 bases). Germline V gene data show CDR1 as ENHRY and CDR2 as SYGVKD. The CDR3 extends over 19 amino acids. The germline V and J ends were trimmed by 2 bases and 0 bases, with 22 bases remaining between them. The CDR3 sequence: CAISEGTGGYWGLNTEAFF. As DNA, the CDR3 is TGTGCCATCAGTGAGGGTACGGGAGGGTATTGGGGCTTGAACACTGAAGCTTTCTTT.

Worth noting for this clone: Other DNA sequences of this sample code for an identical CDR3. The chain is built from TRBV6-5 and TRBJ1-1; 9 bases agree with TRBD1. V was pared by 6 bases and J by 2 bases, with 7 bases of the junction left unmatched. CDR3 length: 15 residues. The germline CDR1 and CDR2 sequences are MNHEY and SVGAGI. CDR3 in amino acids: CASSNTGGRNTEAFF. DNA for the CDR3: TGTGCCAGCAGCAATACAGGGGGCAGAAACACTGAAGCTTTCTTT.

The count of this clone is one. The chain has TRBV11-3 and TRBJ1-2; TRBD1 might be the D (5 bases). The germline V gene has CDR1 SGHNT and CDR2 YENEEA. This CDR3 region has 15 residues. V lost 5 bases, J lost 4 bases, and 17 bases lay in between. CDR3 in DNA: TGTGCCAGCAGCCCCACAGCCAGGGTTGGCTATGGCTACACCTTC. This encodes CASSPTARVGYGYTF.

Only a few counts were recorded for this clone. V usage is TRBV28 and J usage is TRBJ1-2; D is perhaps TRBD1 (5 bases). The ends were cut back, 5 bases at V and 1 base at J, with 11 bases in the middle. The CDR3 length is 14 residues. CDR1 and CDR2 (germline): MDHEN, SYDVKM. CDR3 amino acids: CASSAQGLNYGYTF. The CDR3 DNA reads TGTGCCAGCAGTGCGCAGGGTCTTAACTATGGCTACACCTTC.

The rearrangement joins TRBV2 to TRBJ2-1; the match to TRBD2 covers 8 bases. In germline, CDR1 is SNHLY, CDR2 FYNNEI. The CDR3 covers 14 residues. With V trimmed by 4 bases and J by 10 bases, 9 bases remained unmatched. This chain's CDR3 is CASSGIAGLREQFF. The CDR3 coding sequence is TGTGCCAGCAGTGGAATAGCGGGGCTAAGGGAGCAGTTCTTC. The whole variable domain, filled in from reference TRBV2 and TRBJ2-1, reads EPEVTQTPSHQVTQMGQEVILRCVPISNHLYFYWYRQILGQKVEFLVSFYNNEISEKSEIFDDQFSVERPDGSNFTLKIRSTKLEDSAMYFCASSGIAGLREQFFGPGTRLTVL.

The CDR3 loop is CASSGVTGDYGYTF. The CDR3 coding sequence is TGTGCCAGCAGTGGCGTAACTGGAGACTATGGCTACACCTTC. The chain recombines TRBV2 with TRBJ1-2, with D unclear. Trimming pared 4 bases from V and 3 bases from J, leaving 12 bases between. The CDR3 runs to 14 residues. Germline lookup yields CDR1 SNHLY and CDR2 FYNNEI.

The chain uses TRBV4-2 and TRBJ2-3; TRBD2 agrees at 13 bases. The CDR3 covers 17 residues. In germline, CDR1 is LGHNA, CDR2 YNFKEQ. V shed 0 bases and J 5 bases; nucleotides not matched to a gene: 5. DNA of the CDR3: TGTGCCAGCAGCCAAGAGTCGGGGACTAGCGGGGTAGATACGCAGTATTTT. It is translated as CASSQESGTSGVDTQYF.

V and J are TRBV28 and TRBJ1-5; 7 nucleotides line up with TRBD1. V lost 5 bases to trimming and J lost 5 bases; unmatched junction nucleotides: 9. The CDR3 is 15 residues long. Germline V gene data show CDR1 as MDHEN and CDR2 as SYDVKM. The CDR3 region has the DNA TGTGCCAGCAGTCTCCCGGGACAGACTGATCAGCCCCAGCATTTT. This sequence encodes CASSLPGQTDQPQHF.